This is a list of T cell receptor beta chains from one sample in a study of memory B cells and T cells in multiple sclerosis. The assay was immunoSEQ multiplex PCR, and TCRdb's table has in-frame clones only and misses some. Of 11,000 to 15,000 clones listed, 60% to 80% were seen once; the top ten hold under 2.5%. Sequences were obtained from memory (CD45RO+) CD4+ T cells from blood. These receptors were obtained from a human donor with multiple sclerosis. Each CDR3 is given with its conserved first and last residue. A D gene is named only where the DNA matches it firmly. Size is omitted from some rows. Given values are once, few, many or a class for expanded clones.

abundance	v_gene	d_gene	j_gene	CDR3nt	CDR3aa
few	TRBV15	NA	TRBJ2-1	TGTGCCACCAGCAGCTCTAGCTACAATGAGCAGTTCTTC	CATSSSSYNEQFF
NA	TRBV4-2	NA	TRBJ2-2	TGTGCCAGCAGCTCGGACAGAGCGAACACCGGGGAGCTGTTTTTT	CASSSDRANTGELFF
NA	TRBV5-1	NA	TRBJ2-7	TGCGCCAGCAGATCAGGCTACGAGCAGTACTTC	CASRSGYEQYF
few	TRBV28	NA	TRBJ2-7	TGTGCCAGCAGGCCGCCAGCGGTCTACGAGCAGTACTTC	CASRPPAVYEQYF
NA	TRBV28	NA	TRBJ1-5	TGTGCCAGCAGGCCGCCAGGAAGCAATCAGCCCCAGCATTTT	CASRPPGSNQPQHF
few	TRBV27	NA	TRBJ2-1	TGTGCCAGCACGGATATTGGGCGTAACAATGAGCAGTTCTTC	CASTDIGRNNEQFF
few	TRBV28	TRBD1	TRBJ1-1	TGTGCCAGCAGTGCGTACAGGGGGGAGACTGAAGCTTTCTTT	CASSAYRGETEAFF
NA	TRBV5-4	TRBD1	TRBJ2-5	TGTGCCAGCAGCTTGTATGGACAGGGTGGCCAAGAGACCCAGTACTTC	CASSLYGQGGQETQYF
NA	TRBV6-1	TRBD2	TRBJ2-1	TGTGCCAGCAGTGAGCCCTGGGACTACCCCTACAATGAGCAGTTCTTC	CASSEPWDYPYNEQFF
once	TRBV7-2	NA	TRBJ2-3	TGTGCCAGCAGCTTCGGTAATGGGCGGGGTACGCAGTATTTT	CASSFGNGRGTQYF
NA	TRBV18	NA	TRBJ1-2	TGTGCCAGCTCACCCTTGACAGAGAGCTATGGCTACACCTTC	CASSPLTESYGYTF
NA	TRBV4-1	TRBD2	TRBJ2-7	TGCGCCAGCAGCCAACCAACTAGCGGGAGCTACGAGCAGTACTTC	CASSQPTSGSYEQYF
NA	TRBV5-1	TRBD1	TRBJ2-7	TGCGCCAGCAGCTTGCTTCCAGGGGGCAGCTACGAGCAGTACTTC	CASSLLPGGSYEQYF
NA	TRBV18	NA	TRBJ2-3	TGTGCCAGCTCACGAAATTCTGGCGGGAGCACAGATACGCAGTATTTT	CASSRNSGGSTDTQYF
NA	TRBV5-4	NA	TRBJ1-1	TGTGCCAGCAGCCGCCCCCAGGGAGGGTACACTGAAGCTTTCTTT	CASSRPQGGYTEAFF
NA	TRBV2	TRBD2	TRBJ2-7	TGTGCCAGCAGACTTCTTCTAGCGGAGGGCTACGAGCAGTACTTC	CASRLLLAEGYEQYF
NA	TRBV30	TRBD2	TRBJ2-2	TGTGCCTGGAGTGTTTCCGGGGGGACCGGGGAGCTGTTTTTT	CAWSVSGGTGELFF
NA	TRBV18	TRBD1	TRBJ1-1	TGTGCCAGCTCACCCCGGGACAGCCCGAACACTGAAGCTTTCTTT	CASSPRDSPNTEAFF
NA	TRBV30	TRBD1	TRBJ1-5	TGTGCCTGGGCGACAGGGGTTGATCAGCCCCAGCATTTT	CAWATGVDQPQHF
medium-sized	TRBV28	NA	TRBJ1-1	TGTGCTGCAGGGGCCCGGTTATCTGAAGCTTTCTTT	CAAGARLSEAFF
NA	TRBV18	NA	TRBJ2-1	TGTGCCAGCTCGTCGAGGACAGCCGCCGGAGCTTATGAGCAGTTCTTC	CASSSRTAAGAYEQFF
NA	TRBV12-5	NA	TRBJ2-5	TGTGCTAGTGGTTCGGACCCTACGGGAACGGAGACCCAGTACTTC	CASGSDPTGTETQYF
once	TRBV30	NA	TRBJ1-1	TGTGCCTGGATGGAGGGAAACACTGAAGCTTTCTTT	CAWMEGNTEAFF
few	TRBV30	TRBD1	TRBJ1-3	TGTGCCTGGAGCCGGGACAGCGGCTCTGGAAACACCATATATTTT	CAWSRDSGSGNTIYF
NA	TRBV28	TRBD2	TRBJ2-1	TGTGCCAGCAACCTAGCGGGAGTGGGTAAGAATGAGCAGTTCTTC	CASNLAGVGKNEQFF
NA	TRBV29-1	TRBD1	TRBJ2-3	TGCAGCGTGGACCACTTCAACAGGGGTGATACGCAGTATTTT	CSVDHFNRGDTQYF
NA	TRBV7-8	TRBD1	TRBJ2-5	TGTGCCAGCAGCCCGACGACAGGGGACTCCTACGGGCAGTACTTC	CASSPTTGDSYGQYF
NA	TRBV2	TRBD1	TRBJ1-6	TGTGCCAGCAGTGTGTCGGGACAGGGTGGAAATTCACCCCTCCACTTT	CASSVSGQGGNSPLHF
few	TRBV6-5	NA	TRBJ2-7	TGTGCCAGCAGTGCCTCCTCCCGGACTCGCTACGAGCAGTACTTC	CASSASSRTRYEQYF
NA	TRBV6-8	TRBD1	TRBJ1-5	TGTGCCAGCAGTTACGATACGGGACAGGTGGGTCAGCCCCAGCATTTT	CASSYDTGQVGQPQHF
few	TRBV19	TRBD1	TRBJ2-7	TGTGCCAGTAGTCCAAGAAGGGACAGCTACGAGCAGTACTTC	CASSPRRDSYEQYF
NA	TRBV23-1	NA	TRBJ2-7	TGCGCCAGCAGTCAATCGGGGGGTACCACCTCCTACGAGCAGTACTTC	CASSQSGGTTSYEQYF
few	TRBV6-5	TRBD1	TRBJ1-2	TGTGCCAGCAGCCGACAGGGGCCCAACTATGGCTACACCTTC	CASSRQGPNYGYTF
NA	TRBV19	TRBD1	TRBJ1-5	TGTGCCAGTAGTCCACAGGGGGGCAATCAGCCCCAGCATTTT	CASSPQGGNQPQHF
NA	TRBV7-9	TRBD1	TRBJ2-7	TGTGCCAGCAGCCCCGGACAGGGGAACTCCTACGAGCAGTACTTC	CASSPGQGNSYEQYF
NA	TRBV30	NA	TRBJ1-1	TGTGCCTGGAGCCATCCGGGGCAGGGGATGAACACTGAAGCTTTCTTT	CAWSHPGQGMNTEAFF
NA	TRBV4-1	NA	TRBJ1-2	TGCGCCAGCAGCCCAGACTGGGCTGCAGGGGCCAAAAGGTCCTATGGCTACACCTTC	CASSPDWAAGAKRSYGYTF
NA	TRBV7-9	NA	TRBJ1-1	TGTGCCAGCAGCCCTTCGGGTGCGGGCAACACTGAAGCTTTCTTT	CASSPSGAGNTEAFF